The rows below give T cell receptor beta chains drawn from one sample of a study of Ad26.COV2.S vaccination and SARS-CoV-2 variants. Clones were sequenced by immunoSEQ multiplex PCR, and TCRdb holds only the in-frame ones, with some missing. The sample has just over 350,000 clones; about 91% are singletons. The sample consisted of peripheral blood, taken after recovery from COVID-19. Receptor source: a human donor who had recovered from COVID-19. Each CDR3 is given with its conserved first and last residue. A D gene is named only where the DNA matches it firmly. Not all rows give a size; the values are once, few, many and, for expanded clones, a class.

V,D,J,size,CDR3,DNA
TRBV11-3,TRBD1,TRBJ2-1,-,CASSLSQGAYNEQFF,TGTGCCAGCAGCTTGAGCCAGGGGGCCTACAATGAGCAGTTCTTC
TRBV11-2,TRBD1,TRBJ1-5,-,CASSVGQGREPQHF,TGTGCCAGCAGCGTCGGACAGGGCAGAGAGCCCCAGCATTTT
TRBV24-1,TRBD1,TRBJ2-2,-,CATSDTGTGFTGELFF,TGTGCCACCAGTGATACCGGGACAGGCTTTACCGGGGAGCTGTTTTTT
TRBV6-5,TRBD1,TRBJ1-3,-,CASNGKGQARNTIYF,TGTGCCAGCAATGGTAAGGGACAGGCGAGAAACACCATATATTTT
TRBV27,TRBD2,TRBJ2-7,-,CASSLSAGGLLYEQYF,TGTGCCAGCAGTTTATCGGCGGGGGGCCTTCTCTACGAGCAGTACTTC
TRBV6-5,-,TRBJ2-2,once,CASSYGTPTGELFF,TGTGCCAGCAGCTACGGGACACCCACCGGGGAGCTGTTTTTT
TRBV19,-,TRBJ1-1,-,CASRKQGPNTEAFF,TGTGCCAGTAGAAAACAGGGACCGAACACTGAAGCTTTCTTT
TRBV6-6,-,TRBJ2-2,-,CATRGEIRTGELFF,TGTGCCACTAGGGGGGAGATTAGAACCGGGGAGCTGTTTTTT
TRBV2,TRBD1,TRBJ1-1,-,CASRGQLMNTEAFF,TGTGCCAGCAGGGGACAGCTAATGAACACTGAAGCTTTCTTT
TRBV18,-,TRBJ2-5,-,CASSPIPQETQYF,TGTGCCAGCTCACCGATACCACAAGAGACCCAGTACTTC
TRBV11-1,-,TRBJ1-6,-,CASSAGQNNSPLHF,TGTGCCAGCAGCGCAGGACAGAACAATTCACCCCTCCACTTT
TRBV6-5,-,TRBJ1-1,-,CASSSYREVNTEAFF,TGTGCCAGCAGTTCCTACAGGGAGGTGAACACTGAAGCTTTCTTT
TRBV9,-,TRBJ2-2,once,CASSVGGRGHLAGELFF,TGTGCCAGCAGCGTAGGAGGGCGGGGGCATCTGGCCGGGGAGCTGTTTTTT
TRBV13,-,TRBJ1-1,-,CASILGGNTEAFF,TGTGCCAGCATCCTCGGGGGGAACACTGAAGCTTTCTTT
TRBV2,TRBD1,TRBJ2-7,few,CASTQDRGRNEQYF,TGTGCCAGCACCCAGGACAGGGGGCGCAACGAGCAGTACTTC
TRBV9,-,TRBJ1-2,-,CASTNYPPRGYTF,TGTGCCAGCACCAACTACCCCCCACGTGGCTACACCTTC
TRBV10-3,TRBD2,TRBJ2-1,-,CASRGSGGSSYNEQFF,TGTGCCTCCAGGGGAAGCGGGGGATCCTCCTACAATGAGCAGTTCTTC
TRBV6-5,-,TRBJ1-2,-,CASSYSPLYGYTF,TGTGCCAGCAGTTACTCCCCTCTATATGGCTACACCTTC
TRBV5-4,-,TRBJ1-2,-,CASSRGGGPALRYTF,TGTGCCAGCAGCCGCGGGGGGGGTCCAGCCTTGCGCTACACCTTC
TRBV4-1,TRBD2,TRBJ2-5,-,CASSHAGGGEGVLLETQYF,TGCGCCAGCAGCCACGCTGGCGGGGGGGAGGGGGTCCTTTTGGAGACCCAGTACTTC
TRBV19,TRBD2,TRBJ2-3,once,CASSIIAGGSTDTQYF,TGTGCCAGTAGTATCATAGCGGGGGGGAGCACAGATACGCAGTATTTT
TRBV4-3,-,TRBJ1-6,-,CASSQEEGPGSSPLHF,TGCGCCAGCAGCCAAGAGGAGGGGCCGGGGAGTTCACCCCTCCACTTT
TRBV29-1,-,TRBJ2-7,-,CSGTGPISYEQYF,TGCAGCGGTACGGGACCGATATCCTACGAGCAGTACTTC
TRBV2,TRBD1,TRBJ2-1,once,CASSDGTENEQFF,TGTGCCAGCAGTGATGGGACAGAAAATGAGCAGTTCTTC
TRBV2,-,TRBJ2-5,-,CASSGTSGETQYF,TGTGCCAGCTCCGGGACCTCGGGAGAGACCCAGTACTTC
TRBV6-5,-,TRBJ1-6,-,CASSYSSYNSPLHF,TGTGCCAGCAGTTACTCCTCCTATAATTCACCCCTCCACTTT
TRBV10-2,-,TRBJ1-2,-,CASSDLGESYGYTF,TGCGCCAGCAGTGACCTGGGAGAATCCTATGGCTACACCTTC
TRBV27,-,TRBJ2-5,-,CASSLLGLQETQYF,TGTGCCAGCAGTTTACTCGGTCTTCAAGAGACCCAGTACTTC
TRBV27,-,TRBJ2-5,-,CASSFTPQETQYF,TGTGCCAGCTCGTTCACCCCACAAGAGACCCAGTACTTC
TRBV6-5,-,TRBJ1-2,once,CASQDGANYGYTF,TGTGCCAGCCAGGACGGAGCTAACTATGGCTACACCTTC
TRBV9,-,TRBJ1-2,-,CASSVAGTDLYGYTF,TGTGCCAGCAGCGTAGCGGGGACGGACCTATATGGCTACACCTTC
TRBV27,-,TRBJ1-4,-,CASSLMGGGEKLFF,TGTGCCAGCAGTCTTATGGGGGGCGGGGAAAAACTGTTTTTT
TRBV29-1,-,TRBJ1-2,-,CSIGRDGGYGYTF,TGCAGCATCGGACGGGACGGCGGGTATGGCTACACCTTC
TRBV3-1/TRBV3-2,TRBD2,TRBJ2-1,-,CASSQEIAGGLGEQFF,TGTGCCAGCAGCCAAGAGATAGCGGGGGGGCTTGGTGAGCAGTTCTTC
TRBV27,-,TRBJ2-5,-,CASSLDYYTFETGRETQYF,TGTGCCAGCAGCTTGGACTACTATACTTTCGAGACGGGAAGAGAGACCCAGTACTTC
TRBV10-3,TRBD2,TRBJ2-5,-,CAISGISGGAGQETQYF,TGTGCCATCAGTGGGATTAGCGGGGGGGCGGGCCAAGAGACCCAGTACTTC
TRBV18,-,TRBJ1-1,-,CASSPQGWGNTEAFF,TGTGCCAGCTCACCACAGGGTTGGGGGAACACTGAAGCTTTCTTT
TRBV10-1,-,TRBJ2-2,once,CASSEFRRGRWTGELFF,TGCGCCAGCAGTGAGTTTAGAAGGGGACGATGGACCGGGGAGCTGTTTTTT
TRBV18,-,TRBJ2-6,-,CASSLLDSSGANVLTF,TGTGCCAGCTCACTACTGGACAGCTCTGGGGCCAACGTCCTGACTTTC
TRBV9,-,TRBJ2-3,-,CASSVSGASTDTQYF,TGTGCCAGCAGCGTAAGTGGGGCTAGCACAGATACGCAGTATTTT
TRBV5-6,-,TRBJ2-1,-,CASSLEGFHSYNEQFF,TGTGCCAGCAGCTTGGAGGGGTTCCACTCCTACAATGAGCAGTTCTTC
TRBV6-2/TRBV6-3,-,TRBJ1-2,-,CASSDSGTFYGYTF,TGTGCCAGCAGCGACTCCGGGACGTTTTATGGCTACACCTTC